This TCR beta chain stems from a study of blood T cells in healthy people across ages. Total RNA extraction produced at least 5 micrograms (per sample) for the study. V lost 6 bases, J lost 4 bases, and 21 bases lay in between. Germline V gives CDR1 SGHDT, CDR2 YYEEEE. This CDR3 region has 16 residues. PCR was performed a second time for roughly 7 to 12 cycles using a sample-barcoded 5' primer and a J-beta primer mix. Every cDNA molecule carried a tag from a template-switch adaptor bearing 12 random nucleotides. One entry per CDR3 protein, called by TCRdb with MiXCR from the 5' RACE reads. The sample carries about 1.4 million distinct CDR3 sequences, 59% recorded once. Points from the study as a whole: Changes in expanded clonotypes were possibly confounded, as the CMV status of donors was unknown.

This clonotype was detected once. Its cognate antigen is unknown. The chain joins TRBV5-6 to TRBJ2-3; D gene uncertain. This TCR was recovered from a man aged 18 to 29 in good health. The sequenced sample consisted of blood. The CDR3 DNA reads TGTGCCAGCACGCTGTATGGGTCGATAGTCGCAGATACGCAGTATTTT. Its protein is CASTLYGSIVADTQYF.